A selection of T cell receptor beta chains follows, all from one sample in a study of T cells in Graves' hyperthyroidism and ophthalmopathy. TCRdb analysed the multiplex PCR reads with MiXCR anew, one entry per CDR3 protein. This sample has about 360,000 distinct CDR3 sequences, with roughly 14% found just once. Sequencing input: blood. The receptors derive from a man aged 25-40 years with Graves' hyperthyroidism that later progressed to Graves' ophthalmopathy. CDR3s include the opening cysteine and the closing phenylalanine or tryptophan. D genes are given only for firm matches. Only some rows state a clone size, as once, few, many or a class for expanded clones.

clone_size d_call j_call cdr3_length v_call cdr3_nt cdr3_aa
many - TRBJ2-7 13 TRBV7-9 TGTGCCAGCAGCTTTGAGGGGCCCTACGAGCAGTACTTC CASSFEGPYEQYF
once - TRBJ1-5 12 TRBV19 TGTGCCAGTAAAGGGGCAGATCAGCCCCAGCATTTT CASKGADQPQHF
many TRBD1 TRBJ1-5 14 TRBV2 TGTGCCAGCAGGAGGACAGGGACCAATCAGCCCCAGCATTTT CASRRTGTNQPQHF
- - TRBJ2-7 13 TRBV24-1 TGTGCCACCGCTAGGACGGACTCCTACGAGCAGTACTTC CATARTDSYEQYF
few - TRBJ1-5 13 TRBV6-4 TGTGCCAGCAGTGACGGAAAGCCCCAGCCCCAGCATTTT CASSDGKPQPQHF
- - TRBJ2-5 13 TRBV28 TGTGCCAGCAGCCTAGGGACCGCCGTAACCCAGTACTTC CASSLGTAVTQYF
- TRBD1 TRBJ1-2 15 TRBV20-1 TGCAGTGCAAGTAGCCCTACAGGGGCCGGGGATGGCTACACCTTC CSASSPTGAGDGYTF
- TRBD1 TRBJ1-2 15 TRBV4-1 TGCGCCAGCAGCCAGTCGACAGGGTCGAACTATGGCTACACCTTC CASSQSTGSNYGYTF
many TRBD1 TRBJ1-6 15 TRBV7-3 TGTGCCAGCAGCTTTAGTCCGGACAGGGGGACGCCCCTCCACTTT CASSFSPDRGTPLHF
few - TRBJ2-3 15 TRBV6-2/TRBV6-3 TGTGTCAGCACCTCGGCCCTAGGGGGACCAGATACGCAGTATTTT CVSTSALGGPDTQYF